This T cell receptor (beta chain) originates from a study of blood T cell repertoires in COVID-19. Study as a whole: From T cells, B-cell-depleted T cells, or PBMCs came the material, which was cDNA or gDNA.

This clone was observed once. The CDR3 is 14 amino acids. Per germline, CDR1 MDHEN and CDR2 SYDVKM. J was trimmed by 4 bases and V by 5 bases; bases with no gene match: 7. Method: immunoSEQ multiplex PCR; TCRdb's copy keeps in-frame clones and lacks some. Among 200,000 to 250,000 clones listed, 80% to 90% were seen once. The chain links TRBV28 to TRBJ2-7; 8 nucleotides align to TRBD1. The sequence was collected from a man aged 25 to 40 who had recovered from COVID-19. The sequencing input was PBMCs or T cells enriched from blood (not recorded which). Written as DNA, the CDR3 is TGTGCCAGCAGTGGACCGGGACAGGAGTACGAGCAGTACTTC. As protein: CASSGPGQEYEQYF.